The present TCR beta chain was sequenced within a study of CD4 T cells in relation to SARS-CoV-2 and coronaviruses (dated by TCRdb to the early 2020s). Broadly, across the study: In the ViraFEST assay, PBMCs were cultured with antigen for less than 11 days, after which TCR beta CDR3s were sequenced to identify clonal expansions specific to the antigen. The Adaptive Biotechnologies TCR-sequencing kit was used to sequence samples from a few pre-COVID donors and the naive versus memory experiments, whereas other data were Illumina-based. Using patient-derived lymphoblastoid cell lines, the shared crossreactive spike epitopes were mapped to their HLA restriction. An HIV-1 Nef peptide pool or a no-peptide culture served as the negative reference condition. Expansion assays from other donors in the study were sequenced with a different, Illumina-based TCR-beta assay. The study assessed, at the TCR clonotype level, memory CD4+ T cell crossreactivity between SARS-CoV-2 and common cold coronavirus spike proteins. Findings and caveats that apply to the study as a whole: Compared with monoreactive clones, crossreactive clones had significantly weaker SARS-CoV-2-driven expansion, a result consistent with antigenic imprinting. Pre-pandemic and post-infection samples were not both contributed by any donor, so tracing of the source of pre-existing responses was limited. Memory CD4+ clonotypes crossrecognizing SARS-CoV-2 and at least one common cold coronavirus spike were found in 55% to 70% of donors. Because the crossreactivity analysis focused on spike protein, crossreactivity against other viral proteins was not assessed. Small numbers of patients and of tested TCRs were a limitation of the study.

The library relied on the immunoSEQ multiplex PCR assay. Per the source publication's procedure: During preprocessing, nonproductive sequences were discarded, as were any CDR3s that did not begin with C, did not end with F or W, or were shorter than 7 amino acids. Antigen-specific clonotypes were called with the MANAFEST web app on the basis of expansion relative to the reference and to other culture wells. To be counted as positive, a clone had to show significant expansion compared with the reference culture, at an FDR below 0.05, in 2 of 3 replicate wells. A further requirement for positive clones was significant expansion compared with all other tandem wells, along with an odds ratio above 5. After three terminal residues were trimmed from each end, CDR3 homology was quantified as pairwise Levenshtein distance using the stringdist R package. TCRdb obtained this table from immuneACCESS and retained in-frame rearrangements with V and J assigned. These tables miss some clones; where compared with another copy, unresolved V genes account for less than half of the shortfall, and the remainder is unexplained. That table supplies the V and J calls and clone size; D and trimming were determined from the DNA. For this sample there are 20,000 to 25,000 clones; roughly 69% appear just once. In total, the top ten clones hold around 12% of the sample.

CD4+ T cells from unexposed donors were collected before the COVID-19 pandemic (2011-2018). Following 10 days of culture, the EasySep CD4+ T cell isolation kit was used to isolate CD4+ T cells. As cell number allowed, CD4+ T cells from unexposed donors were tested for reactivity to SARS-CoV-2 S and N and to four common cold coronavirus spike pools. PBMCs were cultured at a few million per well in IMDM supplemented with roughly 5% human AB serum and about 9.6 IU/ml IL-2. Half of the culture medium was replaced with fresh IL-2-containing medium on days 3 and 7. In general, triplicate replicate wells were used for every peptide culture condition. The leukapheresis product used for the unexposed donors was purchased from a commercial source. Ficoll-Paque PLUS gradient centrifugation was used to isolate PBMCs from leukapheresis product or whole blood. PBMCs were either used fresh in the expansion assay or cryopreserved at -140 degrees C. The QIAamp Micro DNA Kit was used to extract genomic DNA from the CD4+ T cells.

The CDR3 contains 15 residues, cysteine and phenylalanine counted. This entry keeps only the CDR3 DNA: 45 bases, framed from base 1. The germline V gene specifies KGHDR as CDR1 and SFDVKD as CDR2. Trimming at the junction amounts to 1 base on V and 6 bases on J, and the germline ends lie 13 bases apart. A note on this clone: This clone's antigen is unknown. Per-nucleotide qualities are absent, and no much larger clonotype sits a single base away.

The rearranged chain carries TRBV24-1 and TRBJ2-3; TRBD1 is perhaps the D gene, given 5 matching bases. Material: CD4+ T cells from PBMCs, cultured in vitro. This clonotype was obtained from a human donor in good health. DNA sequence: TGTGCCACCAGTGATTTCGTAGGGGTGGGTGATACGCAGTATTTT. It translates to CATSDFVGVGDTQYF.